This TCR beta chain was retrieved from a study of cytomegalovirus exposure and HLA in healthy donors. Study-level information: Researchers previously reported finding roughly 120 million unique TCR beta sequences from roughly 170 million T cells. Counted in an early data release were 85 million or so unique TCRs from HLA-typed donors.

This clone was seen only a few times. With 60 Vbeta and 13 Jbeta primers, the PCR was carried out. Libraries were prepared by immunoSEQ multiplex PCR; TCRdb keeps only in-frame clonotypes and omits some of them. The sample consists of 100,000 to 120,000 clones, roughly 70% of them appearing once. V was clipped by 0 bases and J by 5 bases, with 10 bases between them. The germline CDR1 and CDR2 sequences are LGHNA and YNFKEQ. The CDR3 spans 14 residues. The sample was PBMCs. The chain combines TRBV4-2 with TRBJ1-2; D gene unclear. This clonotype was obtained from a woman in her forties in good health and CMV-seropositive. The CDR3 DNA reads TGTGCCAGCAGCCAAGATAAGGCGGGTTATGGCTACACCTTC. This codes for CASSQDKAGYGYTF.